This entry features one T cell receptor beta chain sequence. This specimen belongs to a study of T cell repertoires in cytomegalovirus infection. V was cut by 5 bases and J by 0 bases, with 12 bases left in between. From germline, CDR1 is SEHNR and CDR2 FQNEAQ (reference sequence). The CDR3 runs 15 residues. Using its own MiXCR run on the reads, TCRdb lists one record per CDR3 protein. Among 300,000 or so distinct CDR3 sequences listed, around 9.1% were seen once. The chain is built from TRBV7-9 and TRBJ2-3; D is perhaps TRBD1 (6 bases). This sequence was found in a human donor in good health (CMV status not recorded). Some clones in this sample may be carry-over from other donors' samples. Sequenced input: PBMCs. The CDR3 DNA sequence: TGTGCCAGCAGCGCCTTGGACAGAAGCACAGATACGCAGTATTTT. This codes for CASSALDRSTDTQYF.